The rows below give T cell receptor beta chains drawn from one sample of a study of shared clonotypes between healthy human individuals. Sequenced by immunoSEQ multiplex PCR; TCRdb stores in-frame clones only, minus some. Among hundreds of thousands of clones, around 96% were seen once, and the ten largest hold about 0.12%. The material sequenced was naive CD8+ T cells sorted from blood. The receptors stem from a woman in her 30s in good health. Both conserved end residues are part of each CDR3. A D gene is named only where the DNA matches it firmly. Clone size appears in some rows only: once, few, many, or a class for an expanded clone.

V: TRBV11-2
D: .
J: TRBJ2-1
size: .
CDR3: CASSSNRASYNEQFF
DNA: TGTGCCAGCTCGTCTAACCGTGCGTCCTACAATGAGCAGTTCTTC

V: TRBV19
D: TRBD2
J: TRBJ2-3
size: .
CDR3: CASSILAGVTSTDTQYF
DNA: TGTGCCAGTAGTATCCTAGCGGGAGTTACTTCCACAGATACGCAGTATTTT

V: TRBV28
D: .
J: TRBJ2-7
size: .
CDR3: CASSSLSGSISYEQYF
DNA: TGTGCCAGCAGTAGCCTCTCCGGGAGTATATCCTACGAGCAGTACTTC

V: TRBV4-1
D: .
J: TRBJ1-5
size: .
CDR3: CASSQVFQGGKNQPQHF
DNA: TGCGCCAGCAGCCAAGTTTTCCAGGGTGGTAAGAATCAGCCCCAGCATTTT

V: TRBV5-6
D: .
J: TRBJ1-4
size: once
CDR3: CASSGGANEKLFF
DNA: TGTGCCAGCAGCGGAGGGGCTAATGAAAAACTGTTTTTT

V: TRBV7-2
D: .
J: TRBJ1-5
size: .
CDR3: CASSLGPYSNQPQHF
DNA: TGTGCCAGCAGCTTGGGGCCATATAGCAATCAGCCCCAGCATTTT

V: TRBV27
D: TRBD2
J: TRBJ2-3
size: .
CDR3: CASSFGTSGSLGTDTQYF
DNA: TGTGCCAGCAGTTTCGGGACTAGCGGGAGTCTTGGCACAGATACGCAGTATTTT

V: TRBV27
D: .
J: TRBJ2-7
size: .
CDR3: CASSLMGLVGEQYF
DNA: TGTGCCAGCAGTCTAATGGGACTGGTGGGGGAGCAGTACTTC

V: TRBV6-6
D: .
J: TRBJ1-1
size: .
CDR3: CASTQRGGTEAFF
DNA: TGTGCCAGCACTCAACGCGGGGGCACTGAAGCTTTCTTT

V: TRBV28
D: .
J: TRBJ2-3
size: .
CDR3: CASSSDHSTDTQYF
DNA: TGTGCCAGCAGTAGCGACCATAGCACAGATACGCAGTATTTT

V: TRBV9
D: .
J: TRBJ1-1
size: .
CDR3: CASSAGTSTGAFF
DNA: TGTGCCAGCAGCGCGGGGACTTCCACTGGAGCTTTCTTT

V: TRBV10-2
D: .
J: TRBJ2-7
size: .
CDR3: CASSLTGEQYF
DNA: TGCGCCAGCAGTTTAACGGGCGAGCAGTACTTC

V: TRBV19
D: .
J: TRBJ2-3
size: .
CDR3: CASSTDTDTQYF
DNA: TGTGCCAGTAGTACGGACACAGATACGCAGTATTTT

V: TRBV19
D: .
J: TRBJ1-1
size: .
CDR3: CASSIEGRNTEAFF
DNA: TGTGCCAGTAGTATTGAGGGTCGGAACACTGAAGCTTTCTTT

V: TRBV11-2
D: .
J: TRBJ1-3
size: .
CDR3: CASSLSSSAGNTIYF
DNA: TGTGCCAGCAGCTTATCGAGTTCCGCTGGAAACACCATATATTTT

V: TRBV7-9
D: TRBD2
J: TRBJ2-1
size: .
CDR3: CASSLESSGDNEQFF
DNA: TGTGCCAGCAGCTTAGAATCTAGCGGGGACAATGAGCAGTTCTTC

V: TRBV28
D: TRBD2
J: TRBJ2-7
size: .
CDR3: CASSPGGSGRYEQYF
DNA: TGTGCCAGCAGTCCCGGGGGTAGCGGGAGATACGAGCAGTACTTC

V: TRBV7-3
D: TRBD1
J: TRBJ2-3
size: .
CDR3: CASSATGGGADTQYF
DNA: TGTGCCAGCAGCGCGACAGGGGGTGGGGCAGATACGCAGTATTTT

V: TRBV2
D: .
J: TRBJ1-4
size: .
CDR3: CASSEGEKLFF
DNA: TGTGCCAGCAGTGAAGGCGAAAAACTGTTTTTT

V: TRBV11-2
D: TRBD1
J: TRBJ1-2
size: .
CDR3: CASRESPGQGRYGYTF
DNA: TGTGCCAGCAGAGAATCCCCGGGACAGGGAAGATATGGCTACACCTTC

V: TRBV7-9
D: .
J: TRBJ2-7
size: .
CDR3: CASSLVGSFYEQYF
DNA: TGTGCCAGCAGCTTAGTGGGGTCCTTCTACGAGCAGTACTTC

V: TRBV2
D: .
J: TRBJ1-1
size: .
CDR3: CASSESLAGNTEAFF
DNA: TGTGCCAGCAGTGAATCCCTCGCGGGGAACACTGAAGCTTTCTTT

V: TRBV6-1
D: .
J: TRBJ2-3
size: .
CDR3: CASSEFRGEGNTQYF
DNA: TGTGCCAGCAGTGAATTCCGGGGTGAGGGGAATACGCAGTATTTT